A selection of T cell receptor beta chains follows, all from one sample in a study of spatial heterogeneity in lung cancer. TCRdb re-analysed the 5' RACE reads in MiXCR, keeping a single row per CDR3 protein. The table shows approximately 44,000 distinct CDR3 sequences, with roughly an eighth occurring only once. The sequenced sample was PBMCs, obtained at surgery. Receptors were obtained from a male donor with early-stage non-small cell lung cancer. The CDR3 runs from the conserved cysteine through the conserved F or W. A D gene is named only where the DNA matches it firmly. The size entry is marked missing in some rows and otherwise reads once, few, many or a size class.

J,size,V,D,DNA,CDR3
TRBJ2-3,few,TRBV6-5,TRBD2,TGTGCCAGCAGTCCGTGGACTAGCGGGGCTGGAGATACGCAGTATTTT,CASSPWTSGAGDTQYF
TRBJ1-5,few,TRBV7-2,TRBD1,TGTGCCAGCAGCTTAAATTTCGCGAGGACAGGGGCTGGGAATCAGCCCCAGCATTTT,CASSLNFARTGAGNQPQHF
TRBJ2-6,many,TRBV28,-,TGTGCCAGCAGTCTCGATCCAGGGAGTGGGGCCAACGTCCTGACTTTC,CASSLDPGSGANVLTF
TRBJ2-3,-,TRBV5-1,-,TGCGCCAGCAGCCCAGGCCGCCTCACAGATACGCAGTATTTT,CASSPGRLTDTQYF
TRBJ2-7,few,TRBV7-2,TRBD1,TGTGCCAGCAGCTTCGCGACAGGGTCGGGCGAGCAGTACTTC,CASSFATGSGEQYF
TRBJ2-1,few,TRBV18,TRBD2,TGTGCCAGCTCATGGACTAGCGGGAAAGTTGGCAATGAGCAGTTCTTC,CASSWTSGKVGNEQFF
TRBJ2-5,-,TRBV7-9,-,TGTGCCAGCAACCTTGCGGGGCAGGGAGCAGAGACCCAGTACTTC,CASNLAGQGAETQYF
TRBJ1-1,many,TRBV7-9,-,TGTGCCAGCAGCTTAGGGGCAGGGTATACTGAAGCTTTCTTT,CASSLGAGYTEAFF
TRBJ2-5,few,TRBV12-3/TRBV12-4,TRBD2,TGTGCCAGCAGTTCGGGGACTAGCGGGGACCAAGAGACCCAGTACTTC,CASSSGTSGDQETQYF
TRBJ1-6,few,TRBV7-2,TRBD1,TGTGCCAGCAGCTTAGAGGGGGCCGAGTCACCCCTCCACTTT,CASSLEGAESPLHF
TRBJ2-5,few,TRBV5-6,-,TGTGCCAGCAGCTTGGCCGTGGAGGAATTGGAGACCCAGTACTTC,CASSLAVEELETQYF
TRBJ1-2,few,TRBV6-1,-,TGTGCCAGCAGTAAAGGGACGGAGCAATATGGCTACACCTTC,CASSKGTEQYGYTF
TRBJ2-3,few,TRBV5-6,-,TGTGCCAGCAGCTTAGAGGGACTTGGGGCCACGCAGTATTTT,CASSLEGLGATQYF